These 29 T cell receptor beta chains share one sample of origin, sequenced in a study of Ad26.COV2.S vaccination and SARS-CoV-2 variants. Assay: immunoSEQ multiplex PCR; the TCRdb copy retains only in-frame clones and omits some. Of roughly 700,000 clones in the sample, 89% are singletons; the top ten hold roughly 1.5%. Described treatment: about 20 received Ad26.COV2.S at low or high dose, single or two shots; roughly five received placebo; per-sample allocation not given. Day 63 following the first vaccine or placebo injection was when the samples were taken. The source material was peripheral blood, sampled in a trial of Ad26.COV2.S vaccine versus placebo. The origin of the receptors is a person aged 18-65 years who received the Ad26.COV2.S COVID-19 vaccine or a placebo.

V is TRBV7-2 and J is TRBJ1-4; 8 bases agree with TRBD1. The CDR3 loop spans 15 amino acids. Trimming at V came to 2 bases and at J to 3 bases, leaving 2 bases not matched to a gene. CDR1 and CDR2 from the germline V gene are SGHTA and FQGNSA. The chain's CDR3 is CASSLQGAPNEKLFF. DNA of the CDR3: TGTGCCAGCAGCTTACAGGGGGCTCCTAATGAAAAACTGTTTTTT.

The V and J genes are TRBV11-2 and TRBJ2-7; weak D call: TRBD1 (6 bases). The CDR3 runs 15 residues. V was pared by 5 bases and J by 5 bases, with 19 bases between. CDR1 and CDR2 (germline): SGHAT, FQNNGV. CDR3 coding DNA: TGTGCCAGCAGCCCTTGGGGACAAGGTCCCCACGAGCAGTACTTC. Protein sequence: CASSPWGQGPHEQYF.

The V call is TRBV7-2, the J call TRBJ2-7; D call uncertain. The CDR3 runs 15 residues. Trimming took off 3 bases at V and 0 bases at J, with 12 bases between the two ends. Per germline, CDR1 SGHTA and CDR2 FQGNSA. CDR3 loop: CASSFSSTSSYEQYF. The DNA for the CDR3 is TGTGCCAGCAGCTTCAGTTCCACGAGCTCCTACGAGCAGTACTTC.

The chain employs TRBV5-1 and TRBJ1-1; tentatively, D is TRBD1 (5 bases). The CDR3 has 14 residues. Germline lookup yields CDR1 SGHRS and CDR2 YFSETQ. V lost 4 bases and J 2 bases, leaving 12 bases between the germline ends. Here the CDR3 reads CASSKGTLNTEAFF. The CDR3 DNA reads TGCGCCAGCAGCAAGGGGACGTTAAACACTGAAGCTTTCTTT.

This clone was picked up one time. The rearrangement uses TRBV15 and TRBJ2-3; the D gene is possibly TRBD2 (7 bases). The length of the CDR3 is 17 residues. V gave up 5 bases and J gave up 1 base, with 19 bases separating them. The germline CDR1 and CDR2 sequences are LNHNV and YYDKDF (reference sequence). CDR3 bases: TGTGCCACCAGCGACAGTAGGGGGGGCTGGGGCACAGATACGCAGTATTTT. Residues: CATSDSRGGWGTDTQYF.

This sequence joins TRBV7-9 and TRBJ1-5, with D hard to call. V was cut by 2 bases and J by 5 bases, with 10 bases left in between. CDR1 and CDR2 (germline): SEHNR, FQNEAQ (reference sequence). The CDR3 length is 14 residues. The chain's CDR3 is CASSLSGGYQPQHF. The CDR3 nucleotides read TGTGCCAGCAGCTTATCCGGAGGATATCAGCCCCAGCATTTT.

The chain combines TRBV27 with TRBJ2-7; D is unclear. This CDR3 comprises 16 residues. The germline V gene has CDR1 MNHEY and CDR2 SMNVEV (reference sequence). V was pared by 1 base and J by 4 bases, with 17 bases between. CDR3 loop: CASSLFPDFVKYEQYF. CDR3 nucleotides: TGTGCCAGCAGTTTATTTCCAGACTTCGTGAAATACGAGCAGTACTTC.

The chain combines TRBV19 with TRBJ1-4, with D unresolved. Germline V gene data show CDR1 as LNHDA and CDR2 as SQIVND (reference sequence). The CDR3 runs 14 residues. Trimming took off 6 bases at V and 4 bases at J, with 12 bases between the two ends. Here the CDR3 reads CASRTMGDNEKLFF. CDR3 DNA: TGTGCCAGTAGAACCATGGGAGATAATGAAAAACTGTTTTTT.

The chain couples TRBV30 to TRBJ1-1; D perhaps matches TRBD1 (6 bases). V was clipped by 8 bases and J by 7 bases, with 14 bases between them. Germline values: CDR1 GTSNPN, CDR2 SVGIG (reference sequence). The CDR3 is 11 residues long. CDR3 DNA sequence: TGTGCCCTCACAGGGCGGTTTGAAGCTTTCTTT. Translation gives CALTGRFEAFF.

This clone showed up just once. The same CDR3 arises from other DNA sequences in this sample as well. This chain joins TRBV3-1 (or the pseudogene TRBV3-2) and TRBJ2-7; D might be TRBD2 (5 bases). V lost 3 bases to trimming and J lost 3 bases, with 9 bases between them. The CDR3 length is 13 residues. The germline V gene has CDR1 LGHDT and CDR2 YNNKEL (reference sequence). CDR3: CASSQDFFYEQYF. CDR3 in DNA: TGTGCCAGCAGCCAGGACTTTTTCTACGAGCAGTACTTC.

The V gene is TRBV2, the J gene TRBJ1-1; D possibly corresponds to TRBD1 (6 bases). The CDR3 runs 13 residues. With 8 bases removed from V and 1 base from J, the gap between germline ends came to 11 bases. CDR1 and CDR2 from the germline V gene are SNHLY and FYNNEI. The CDR3 protein is CASVLQGNTEAFF. CDR3 nucleotides: TGTGCCAGCGTTTTACAGGGGAACACTGAAGCTTTCTTT.

V usage is TRBV5-1 and J usage is TRBJ2-1; D is ambiguous. Per the germline V gene, CDR1 is SGHRS and CDR2 is YFSETQ. V was cut by 2 bases and J by 2 bases, with 11 bases left in between. The CDR3 is 15 amino acids. CDR3 region: CASSFSSSAYNEQFF. The CDR3 DNA reads as TGCGCCAGCAGCTTTAGTAGCAGCGCCTACAATGAGCAGTTCTTC.

The V gene is TRBV5-4, the J gene TRBJ2-2; TRBD2 agrees at 8 bases. Germline trimming cut 4 bases from V and 5 bases from J; bases unmatched to any gene: 7. Germline lookup yields CDR1 SGHNT and CDR2 YYREEE (reference sequence). The CDR3 is made up of 15 amino acids. The CDR3 sequence is CASSPSGRGTGELFF. Here the CDR3 DNA reads TGTGCCAGCAGCCCGAGCGGGAGAGGGACCGGGGAGCTGTTTTTT.

This chain links TRBV27 with TRBJ1-5; no clear D. Trimming left V 4 bases short and J 2 bases short, with 6 bases between. Germline lookup yields CDR1 MNHEY and CDR2 SMNVEV (reference sequence). The CDR3 totals 13 residues. The CDR3 protein is CASSSSRNQPQHF. DNA of the CDR3: TGTGCCAGCAGTTCGAGCCGCAATCAGCCCCAGCATTTT.

This chain links TRBV10-3 with TRBJ2-7; 7 positions agree with TRBD1. Germline V CDR1 and CDR2: ENHRY, SYGVKD. V lost 3 bases to trimming and J lost 2 bases; unmatched junction nucleotides: 7. This CDR3 region has 15 residues. The DNA for the CDR3 is TGTGCCATCAGTGACTTCCGGGACAGAACCTACGAGCAGTACTTC. This gives the protein CAISDFRDRTYEQYF.

The chain joins TRBV4-3 to TRBJ1-3; D remains ambiguous. This CDR3 spans 13 amino acids. V lost 0 bases to trimming and J lost 11 bases, with 11 bases between them. Germline CDR1 is LGHNA and CDR2 is YSLEER. CDR3 sequence: CASSQDLGVPIYF. CDR3 in DNA: TGCGCCAGCAGCCAAGATCTTGGAGTCCCCATATATTTT.

This clone was recorded at least ten times. The CDR3 DNA follows: TGTGCCAGCAGCCAACCTGGGACTAGCGGGTACACCGGGGAGCTGTTTTTT. This encodes CASSQPGTSGYTGELFF. J is TRBJ2-2 and V is TRBV3-1 (or the pseudogene TRBV3-2); 12 positions agree with TRBD2. Germline V gives CDR1 LGHDT, CDR2 YNNKEL (reference sequence). V was clipped by 2 bases and J by 3 bases; unmatched bases: 4. This CDR3 has 17 amino acids.

This rearrangement joins TRBV30 to TRBJ2-7; D is possibly TRBD1 (6 bases). CDR3 length: 13 residues. Germline values: CDR1 GTSNPN, CDR2 SVGIG (reference sequence). Trimming stripped 7 bases from V and 3 bases from J, with 16 bases between. The CDR3: CASGSLGGYEQYF. In DNA form, the CDR3 reads TGTGCCTCTGGGTCCTTAGGGGGCTACGAGCAGTACTTC.

This clone was counted only a few times. The chain employs TRBV9 and TRBJ1-3, with D uncertain. This CDR3 spans 12 amino acids. Germline CDR1 reads SGDLS; CDR2 reads YYNGEE. The V gene lost 4 bases and the J gene lost 7 bases, with 9 bases spanning the gap. CDR3 bases: TGTGCCAGCAGCCGCAACTCTAACACCATATATTTT. Its protein product is CASSRNSNTIYF.

This sequence joins TRBV13 and TRBJ2-3; the match to TRBD2 covers 7 bases. V lost 5 bases and J lost 3; bases outside the gene matches: 5. The CDR3 has 14 residues. The germline gives CDR1 PRHDT, CDR2 FYEKMQ (reference sequence). In nucleotides, the CDR3 is TGTGCCAGCAGCGGACTAGAGCAGACAGATACGCAGTATTTT. This codes for CASSGLEQTDTQYF.

The chain combines TRBV7-9 with TRBJ1-2, with TRBD1 matching 7 bases. The V segment lost 4 bases and the J segment 8 bases; nucleotides outside the gene matches: 13. Looked up from germline, CDR1 is SEHNR and CDR2 is FQNEAQ (reference sequence). The CDR3 totals 15 residues. The CDR3, as DNA: TGTGCCAGCAGCTCGGACAGGACTGAAGTTGAGGGCTACACCTTC. It translates to CASSSDRTEVEGYTF.

The genes are TRBV4-2 and TRBJ2-3; D possibly corresponds to TRBD2 (6 bases). The CDR3 consists of 17 residues. Trimming took off 0 bases at V and 0 bases at J, with 13 bases between the two ends. CDR1 LGHNA and CDR2 YNFKEQ come from the germline V gene. The CDR3 sequence is CASSQEGGGASTDTQYF. For the CDR3, the DNA is TGTGCCAGCAGCCAAGAGGGCGGAGGGGCTAGCACAGATACGCAGTATTTT.

This clone occurred a few times. The chain carries TRBV30 and TRBJ1-4; 7 positions agree with TRBD1. The CDR3 is made up of 14 amino acids. The germline CDR1 and CDR2 sequences are GTSNPN and SVGIG (reference sequence). The J segment lost 6 bases and the V segment lost 0 bases, leaving 4 bases of the junction unmatched. The CDR3 loop is CAWSVTGVDEKLFF. In DNA form, the CDR3 reads TGTGCCTGGAGTGTTACAGGGGTTGATGAAAAACTGTTTTTT.

The chain employs TRBV29-1 and TRBJ1-2; 9 bases are shared with TRBD1. Germline CDR1 SQVTM, CDR2 ANQGSEA. The trim removed 7 bases at V and 4 bases at J, leaving 7 bases unmatched. The CDR3 sequence is 13 residues long. CDR3 loop: CSAVDRGAYGYTF. CDR3 sequence (DNA): TGCAGCGCCGTCGACAGGGGGGCCTATGGCTACACCTTC.

V usage is TRBV15 and J usage is TRBJ2-7; the D is unclear. Trimming took off 4 bases at V and 5 bases at J, with 12 bases between the two ends. Germline V lookup: CDR1 LNHNV, CDR2 YYDKDF (reference sequence). The CDR3 covers 13 residues. Here the CDR3 reads CATSKTLSDEQYF. For the CDR3, the DNA is TGTGCCACCAGCAAAACCCTATCGGACGAGCAGTACTTC.

The J gene is TRBJ2-1, the V gene TRBV10-1, with a possible D match to TRBD2 (5 bases). Germline V lookup: CDR1 WNHNN, CDR2 SYGVQD (reference sequence). The CDR3 is 15 residues long. V lost 3 bases and J 5 bases, leaving 14 bases between the germline ends. CDR3 region: CASSDPGRRDNEQFF. The CDR3 coding sequence is TGCGCCAGCAGTGATCCGGGGAGACGGGACAATGAGCAGTTCTTC.

The V call is TRBV4-3, the J call TRBJ2-7; no definite D call. V was trimmed by 0 bases and J by 0 bases, leaving 9 bases between them. Germline CDR1 is LGHNA and CDR2 is YSLEER. This CDR3 is 15 amino acids long. The CDR3 is CASSQDRISSYEQYF. The CDR3 nucleotides read TGCGCCAGCAGCCAAGATCGGATTAGCTCCTACGAGCAGTACTTC.

This chain joins TRBV6-5 and TRBJ2-7, with no clear D. The CDR3 length is 13 residues. Germline CDR1 MNHEY, CDR2 SVGAGI. The CDR3 DNA reads as TGTGTTGCCCGCCGGCCCAATCATAGCAAGCAGTACTTC. Its protein is CVARRPNHSKQYF.

This clone was counted only a few times. This rearrangement joins TRBV27 to TRBJ2-7; no clear D gene. Trimming stripped 7 bases from V and 2 bases from J, with 12 bases between. Germline CDR1 is MNHEY and CDR2 is SMNVEV (reference sequence). The CDR3 sequence is 13 residues long. Written as DNA, the CDR3 is TGTGCCAGCAACGGCGGTTCTACCTACGAGCAGTACTTC. It codes for CASNGGSTYEQYF.